This entry lists 30 T cell receptor beta chains sequenced from one sample in a study of blood T cell repertoires in COVID-19. TCRdb keeps only in-frame clones here, not all; method: immunoSEQ multiplex PCR. Of about 76,000 clones listed, approximately 83% are singletons. Material for sequencing was peripheral blood. These receptors originate from a man of 80 years or more with acute or convalescent COVID-19.

This clone turned up a few times. The chain combines TRBV27 with TRBJ2-7, with D unclear. V lost 6 bases and J 5 bases, leaving 14 bases between the germline ends. The CDR3 sequence is 13 residues long. Germline V gene sequence: CDR1 MNHEY, CDR2 SMNVEV (reference sequence). CDR3 sequence: CASSLWIEDEQYF. The CDR3 DNA reads TGTGCCAGCAGCCTATGGATAGAGGACGAGCAGTACTTC.

The chain couples TRBV6-5 to TRBJ2-1, with 10 bases that match TRBD2. The V gene's germline CDR1 is MNHEY and CDR2 SVGAGI. V lost 5 bases and J lost 6; bases outside the gene matches: 4. This CDR3 spans 14 amino acids. CDR3 DNA: TGTGCCAGCAGTCGGAGCGGGAGGGCCAATGAGCAGTTCTTC. This translates into CASSRSGRANEQFF.

The V and J genes are TRBV4-3 and TRBJ2-1; 11 bases agree with TRBD2. CDR3 length equals 16 residues. J was trimmed by 7 bases and V by 0 bases; bases with no gene match: 5. The germline CDR1 and CDR2 sequences are LGHNA and YSLEER. The CDR3 loop reads CASSQEAASGRNEQFF. The CDR3 DNA sequence: TGCGCCAGCAGCCAAGAGGCGGCTAGCGGGAGGAATGAGCAGTTCTTC.

The V call is TRBV5-1, the J call TRBJ2-1, with TRBD2 matching over 11 bases. CDR1 SGHRS and CDR2 YFSETQ come from the germline V gene. With V trimmed by 1 base and J by 7 bases, 4 bases remained unmatched. The CDR3 runs 15 residues. The CDR3 sequence: CASSLTSGSRNEQFF. In DNA, the CDR3 is TGCGCCAGCAGCTTGACTAGCGGGAGTCGTAATGAGCAGTTCTTC.

This chain links TRBV14 with TRBJ1-5; no reliable D call. Deletions cut 4 bases from V and 0 bases from J, with 7 bases between. Germline CDR1 and CDR2: SGHDN and FVKESK. The CDR3 is made up of 14 amino acids. The CDR3 spells CASSPADSNQPQHF. The CDR3 DNA reads as TGTGCCAGCAGCCCTGCGGATAGCAATCAGCCCCAGCATTTT.

V gene TRBV3-1 (or the pseudogene TRBV3-2) combines with J gene TRBJ1-3; no definite D call. V lost 1 base and J lost 2, with 6 bases in between. The CDR3 has 14 amino acids. CDR1 and CDR2 (germline): LGHDT, YNNKEL (reference sequence). This CDR3 reads CASSQVGTGNTIYF. The DNA of the CDR3 is TGTGCCAGCAGCCAAGTCGGTACTGGAAACACCATATATTTT.

The chain has TRBV13 and TRBJ1-4, with D uncertain. CDR3 size: 17 residues. Germline V lookup: CDR1 PRHDT, CDR2 FYEKMQ (reference sequence). Deletions cut 0 bases from V and 3 bases from J, with 14 bases between. CDR3 DNA sequence: TGTGCCAGCAGCTTAGGCGGAGGAGGGAGTCCTAATGAAAAACTGTTTTTT. It is translated as CASSLGGGGSPNEKLFF.

V gene TRBV6-4 combines with J gene TRBJ1-6; TRBD1 is a possible D gene (5 bases). Trimming removed 6 bases from V and 8 bases from J, with 11 bases in between. This CDR3 is 13 amino acids long. Looked up from germline, CDR1 is MRHNA and CDR2 is SNTAGT. CDR3 amino acids: CASSLGGDSPLHF. The CDR3, as DNA: TGTGCCAGCAGCCTGGGGGGAGATTCACCCCTCCACTTT.

This rearrangement joins TRBV27 to TRBJ1-1; tentative D call: TRBD1 (6 bases). Trimming shortened V by 4 bases and J by 2 bases, and 14 bases separated the two germline ends. The CDR3 contains 15 residues. CDR1 and CDR2 from the germline V gene are MNHEY and SMNVEV (reference sequence). Here the CDR3 reads CASSYYTGINTEAFF. The CDR3, as DNA: TGTGCCAGCAGTTATTATACAGGGATAAACACTGAAGCTTTCTTT.

The V gene is TRBV19, the J gene TRBJ2-5; 7 nucleotides line up with TRBD2. Trimming took 5 bases from V and 4 from J; bases not matched to a gene: 4. The V gene's germline CDR1 is LNHDA and CDR2 SQIVND (reference sequence). The CDR3 runs 13 residues. The CDR3 sequence: CASSGLGPETQYF. In DNA form, the CDR3 reads TGTGCCAGTAGTGGACTAGGGCCAGAGACCCAGTACTTC.

This sequence joins TRBV4-2 and TRBJ1-5, with 7 bases aligning to TRBD1. Losses at the gene ends were 1 base for V and 0 bases for J; bases not matched to a gene: 9. This CDR3 contains 18 residues. Germline CDR1 and CDR2: LGHNA and YNFKEQ. The CDR3 DNA reads as TGTGCCAGCAGCCAAGCGGCATTCGGGACAGATAGCAATCAGCCCCAGCATTTT. Translated: CASSQAAFGTDSNQPQHF.

The chain carries TRBV7-3 and TRBJ2-7, with 8 bases aligning to TRBD1. The ends lost 5 bases at V and 3 bases at J; junction bases unmatched: 3. The CDR3 totals 13 residues. Germline lookup yields CDR1 SGHTA and CDR2 FQGTGA. In DNA form, the CDR3 reads TGTGCCAGCAGCCCTGACAGGGGCTACGAGCAGTACTTC. It yields the protein CASSPDRGYEQYF.

V is TRBV6-6 and J is TRBJ2-1; maybe TRBD2 (5 bases). The V end lost 6 bases, the J end lost 7 bases, and 19 bases lay between the germline ends. Germline CDR1 reads MNHNY; CDR2 reads SVGAGI (reference sequence). The CDR3 is 15 amino acids. The CDR3, as DNA: TGTGCCAGCAGCTACAACGGGGTTAGAACGAATGAGCAGTTCTTC. Translation: CASSYNGVRTNEQFF.

The chain combines TRBV11-2 with TRBJ2-7; the match to TRBD2 covers 7 bases. Germline CDR1 and CDR2: SGHAT and FQNNGV. V dropped 5 bases and J dropped 5; count of bases not matched to a gene: 9. The CDR3 contains 14 residues. The CDR3 region has the DNA TGTGCCAGCAGCCCAAGGACTAGTAGTCACGAGCAGTACTTC. Amino acids: CASSPRTSSHEQYF.

The chain links TRBV2 to TRBJ2-7; a weak D match, TRBD2 (5 bases). The germline V and J ends were trimmed by 4 bases and 7 bases, with 11 bases remaining between them. There are 12 residues in the CDR3. The germline V gene has CDR1 SNHLY and CDR2 FYNNEI. The CDR3 loop is CASSALTGEQYF. The CDR3 DNA reads TGTGCCAGCAGTGCCCTGACGGGGGAGCAGTACTTC.

This clone was seen only a few times. V usage is TRBV6-5 and J usage is TRBJ1-4; 10 nucleotides match TRBD1. With V trimmed by 6 bases and J by 6 bases, 7 bases remained unmatched. The germline CDR1 and CDR2 sequences are MNHEY and SVGAGI. The CDR3 spans 15 residues. The CDR3, as DNA: TGTGCCAGCAGCGGACAGGGGGGCTGGGATGAAAAACTGTTTTTT. It encodes CASSGQGGWDEKLFF.

This chain joins TRBV7-2 and TRBJ2-2; no clear D gene. Germline CDR1 and CDR2: SGHTA and FQGNSA. V was trimmed by 5 bases and J by 4 bases, leaving 14 bases between them. This CDR3 contains 15 residues. Here the CDR3 DNA reads TGTGCCAGCAGCCCCGATCGGCTAGGCACCGGGGAGCTGTTTTTT. This translates into CASSPDRLGTGELFF.

This clone was detected once. V is TRBV25-1 and J is TRBJ1-4; perhaps TRBD1 as D (5 bases). This CDR3 region has 15 residues. CDR1 and CDR2 (germline): MGHDK, SYGVNS. V lost 4 bases and J lost 5, with 14 bases in between. This chain's CDR3 is CASSVRQPGNEKLFF. The DNA of the CDR3 is TGTGCCAGCAGTGTTCGACAGCCCGGGAATGAAAAACTGTTTTTT.

This clone is a singleton in its sample. The J gene is TRBJ1-5, the V gene TRBV15, with unresolved D. V lost 0 bases, J lost 1 base, and 10 bases lay in between. The germline V gene encodes CDR1 LNHNV and CDR2 YYDKDF (reference sequence). CDR3 length: 16 residues. Written as DNA, the CDR3 is TGTGCCACCAGCAGAGATTCGGGTTTAAGCAATCAGCCCCAGCATTTT. Translating it yields CATSRDSGLSNQPQHF.

This sequence joins TRBV5-8 and TRBJ1-5, with 8 bases fitting TRBD1. The germline CDR1 and CDR2 sequences are SGHTS and YDEGEE. V gave up 0 bases and J gave up 7 bases; unmatched junction bases: 6. This CDR3 region has 15 residues. The CDR3 nucleotides are TGTGCCAGCAGCTTGGGGCAGGGGGCTTGGCAGCCCCAGCATTTT. Protein product: CASSLGQGAWQPQHF.

This clone was seen once. The genes are TRBV27 and TRBJ2-4, with D unclear. This CDR3 spans 14 amino acids. V lost 3 bases and J lost 3, with 9 bases in between. CDR1 and CDR2 (germline): MNHEY, SMNVEV (reference sequence). The CDR3 region has the DNA TGTGCCAGCAGTTTTTCACCGGGCAAAAACATTCAGTACTTC. Translating it yields CASSFSPGKNIQYF.

This clone was seen once. The CDR3 region has the DNA TGTGCCAGCAGTTTCATAACAGGGGGTTATCGACGGGGTTTTTACAATGAGCAGTTCTTC. It encodes CASSFITGGYRRGFYNEQFF. The chain joins TRBV28 to TRBJ2-1; 8 nucleotides agree with TRBD1. CDR1 and CDR2 from the germline V gene are MDHEN and SYDVKM. The CDR3 consists of 20 residues. Trimming removed 3 bases from V and 4 bases from J; junction bases left unmatched: 20.

The chain recombines TRBV7-2 with TRBJ2-1; a possible D gene is TRBD1 (11 bases). Trimming stripped 6 bases from V and 7 bases from J, with 31 bases between. Germline V gene lookup returns CDR1 SGHTA and CDR2 FQGNSA. The CDR3 is 19 residues long. Here the CDR3 reads CASRRAGTGGTAGGNEQFF. For the CDR3, the DNA is TGTGCCAGCAGGCGTGCCGGGACAGGGGGTACAGCGGGAGGGAATGAGCAGTTCTTC.

In its sample, this clone was seen once. V is TRBV19 and J is TRBJ1-5, with D perhaps TRBD1 (5 bases). The V end lost 1 base, the J end lost 5 bases, and 12 bases lay between the germline ends. CDR1 is LNHDA, CDR2 SQIVND, per germline (reference sequence). The CDR3 is 15 residues long. The DNA of the CDR3 is TGTGCCAGTAGTATAGGAGGCGGGGGGGATCAGCCCCAGCATTTT. Its protein is CASSIGGGGDQPQHF.

This clone was detected only a few times. The chain combines TRBV5-1 with TRBJ1-5, with D uncertain. CDR1 SGHRS and CDR2 YFSETQ come from the germline V gene. V was pared by 0 bases and J by 2 bases, with 12 bases between. This CDR3 has 16 amino acids. In DNA form, the CDR3 reads TGCGCCAGCAGCTTGGTTCCGGCGGAAGGCAATCAGCCCCAGCATTTT. Its translation is CASSLVPAEGNQPQHF.

The chain links TRBV7-2 to TRBJ1-3; D gene uncertain. There are 15 residues in the CDR3. Germline lookup yields CDR1 SGHTA and CDR2 FQGNSA. The V end was cut by 1 base, the J end by 0 bases, with 7 bases between. The CDR3 DNA is TGTGCCAGCAGCTTAGTGGGAGGCTCTGGAAACACCATATATTTT. Protein product: CASSLVGGSGNTIYF.

The chain combines TRBV30 with TRBJ2-5; 7 bases line up with TRBD2. Germline CDR1 is GTSNPN and CDR2 is SVGIG (reference sequence). V was clipped by 4 bases and J by 2 bases; unmatched bases: 10. The CDR3 is 15 amino acids. CDR3 nucleotides: TGTGCCTGGATGCCGGTGGGACTACTACAAGAGACCCAGTACTTC. Translation gives CAWMPVGLLQETQYF.

The chain recombines TRBV24-1 with TRBJ2-2, with TRBD2 identical over 9 bases. Trimming removed 7 bases from V and 6 bases from J; junction bases left unmatched: 5. CDR3 length: 14 residues. Germline V gene lookup returns CDR1 KGHDR and CDR2 SFDVKD. CDR3 loop: CATSAGGFAGELFF. CDR3 DNA sequence: TGTGCCACCAGCGCGGGGGGGTTCGCCGGGGAGCTGTTTTTT.

The chain is built from TRBV18 and TRBJ2-2; 9 positions match TRBD1. The germline V gene encodes CDR1 KGHSH and CDR2 LQKENI. V gave up 1 base and J gave up 6 bases; unmatched junction bases: 3. The CDR3 spans 15 residues. The CDR3: CASSPRTGVSGELFF. DNA of the CDR3: TGTGCCAGCTCACCACGGACAGGGGTTTCCGGGGAGCTGTTTTTT.

The rearrangement joins TRBV12-3 or TRBV12-4 to TRBJ1-2; tentatively, D is TRBD1 (6 bases). The CDR3 loop spans 13 amino acids. V lost 4 bases, J lost 8 bases, and 14 bases lay in between. The DNA for the CDR3 is TGTGCCAGCAGTTCCCAACAGGGAGACGGCTACACCTTC. Protein: CASSSQQGDGYTF.